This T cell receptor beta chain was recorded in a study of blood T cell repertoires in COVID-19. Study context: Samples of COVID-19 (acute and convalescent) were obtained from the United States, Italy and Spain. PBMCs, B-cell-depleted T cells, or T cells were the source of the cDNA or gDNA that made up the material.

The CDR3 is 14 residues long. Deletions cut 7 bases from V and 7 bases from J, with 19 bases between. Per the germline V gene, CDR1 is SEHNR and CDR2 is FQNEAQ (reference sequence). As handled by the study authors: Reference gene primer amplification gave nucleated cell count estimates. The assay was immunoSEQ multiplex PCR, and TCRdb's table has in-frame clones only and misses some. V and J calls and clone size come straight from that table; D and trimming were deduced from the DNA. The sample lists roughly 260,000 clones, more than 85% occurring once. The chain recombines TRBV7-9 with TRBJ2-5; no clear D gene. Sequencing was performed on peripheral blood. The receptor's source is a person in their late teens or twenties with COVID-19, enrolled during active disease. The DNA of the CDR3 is TGTGCCAGCACTCCTGACCACGGTCCAGGGACCCAGTACTTC. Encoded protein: CASTPDHGPGTQYF.